This T cell receptor (beta chain) was identified in a study of T cells in Graves' hyperthyroidism and ophthalmopathy (dated by TCRdb to about 2019). About the investigation overall: Peripheral blood samples were taken at the time of initial diagnosis, prior to any treatment. After blood sampling, hyperthyroidism patients were treated with methimazole at a starting dose of 30 mg daily, and ophthalmopathy patients were treated with high-dose intravenous methylprednisolone. To identify TCR V-J signatures that set the groups apart, the researchers used a discovery cohort of about a hundred patients, made up of 40 to 45 with Graves' ophthalmopathy and 57 with stable Graves' hyperthyroidism. The approximately 100 discovery patients were randomly split 7:3 into training and test sets. The paper describes TCR Vbeta CDR3 sequencing of roughly 130 peripheral blood samples, made up of 43 ophthalmopathy patients, over 70 hyperthyroidism patients and about 17 progressor patients. Prospective prediction of ophthalmopathy was tested in an independent validation cohort of 18 hyperthyroidism patients and 17 patients who later progressed to ophthalmopathy. In about 6 Graves' hyperthyroidism patients, the study also compared T-cell repertoires from thyroid tissue with T-cell repertoires from blood. Overall results and qualifications from the work: Blood samples also contained most of the expanded thyroid clonotypes (frequency above 0.001), which suggests that blood repertoires may reflect thyroid immune responses. Sample size was not statistically predetermined, and investigators were not blinded to group allocation. During validation, the model predicted progression to ophthalmopathy a median of around 7 months ahead of onset, with around 65% sensitivity and roughly 75% specificity. A 13 V-J signature model separated ophthalmopathy from stable hyperthyroidism, with about 88% sensitivity and roughly 82% specificity in cross-validation and 80%/75% in testing.

As concerns this clonotype: Its antigen remains unidentified. No much larger clonotype is one base removed from it; base qualities were not supplied.

Stable Graves' hyperthyroidism was defined as the absence of progression to ophthalmopathy over 18 months of follow-up. Hyperthyroidism patients were newly diagnosed, with disease duration under 2 months, and aged 18 to 65 years. Any patient with an uncontrolled infection, another autoimmune disease, pregnancy or lactation was excluded. Diagnoses were based on clinical symptoms, serum thyroxine and TRAb, thyroid ultrasound and orbital computed tomography. PBMCs were isolated from 10 ml of fresh peripheral blood by Ficoll-Paque density gradient centrifugation. Total RNA was extracted using Trizol reagent, and RNA quality was assessed on an Agilent 2100 Bioanalyzer. Relative to germline, V is missing 8 bases and J is missing 2 bases, with 7 bases of the junction outside any gene match. From the germline V gene, CDR1 is SQVTM and CDR2 is ANQGSEA. The CDR3 sequence holds 13 residues, the cysteine and phenylalanine included. Kept here is only the CDR3 DNA, which spans 39 bases and is read in frame from base 1.

TCR beta CDR3 regions were amplified from RNA transcripts. The TCR CDR3 was subjected to a first round of RT-PCR using the HTBI primer set and the Qiagen OneStep RT-PCR kit. Libraries were constructed in a second round of multiplex PCR, after which size selection and purification were carried out. The libraries were sequenced on an Illumina HiSeq2000 using paired-end 100 bp reads. Concerning the study's data processing: SOAPnuke was used to process the raw data, removing reads that contained adapters or uncalled bases, had a mean Phred below 15, or lacked an exact match to the constant primer or identifier. High-quality paired reads were merged with COPE v1.2.5, and unique nucleotide sequences were defined as clonotypes. Clonotypes were aligned to IMGT TRBV, TRBD and TRBJ reference segments using MiTCR v1.1. The analysis included only V-J combinations with a frequency above 0.0001, which together covered 99% to 99.2% of the repertoires. A TCS score was defined as the ratio between F50 (clonal expansion) and ExV (chaos), using BLOSUM62-based TCRdist between CDR3 peptides within each V-J. Welch's t-statistics and random forest reduced roughly 530 V-J features to 10 to 15, which were used in a naive Bayes classifier (R e1071). TCRdb applied fastp at Q25 and MiXCR to the public reads, then kept only in-frame beta chains. CDR3 protein sequences are deduplicated, and each keeps its most common genes and DNA. These V and J calls rely on TCRdb rather than the paper's analysis. In all, the sample holds hundreds of thousands of distinct CDR3 sequences, and about a sixth of those were seen once. Jointly, the top ten make up 3% to 4% of the sample.

Sequencing was carried out using blood. Recombination joined TRBV29-1 with TRBJ2-5, with TRBD1 identical over 8 junction bases. This TCR was recovered from a woman aged 25 to 45 with Graves' hyperthyroidism. The CDR3 amino acid sequence is: CSTETGAQETQYF. The DNA is as follows: TGCAGCACGGAGACAGGGGCACAAGAGACCCAGTACTTC.